These T cell receptor beta chains were read from a single sample in a study of human T cells and chemical hapten exposure. TCRdb re-called the RACE reads through MiXCR, storing one row per CDR3 protein. The sample gives approximately 110,000 distinct CDR3 sequences, more than 9.5% of which show up once; roughly 3.2% is in the top ten. The specimen was whole blood, collected in connection with sensitization to the hapten diphenylcyclopropenone (DPC). These receptors originate from a woman aged 40 to 50 with alopecia areata. Some clones in this sample may be carry-over from other donors' samples. CDR3s include the opening cysteine and the closing phenylalanine or tryptophan. Only some rows state a clone size, as once, few, many or a class for expanded clones.

clone_size,j_call,v_call,cdr3_aa
-,TRBJ2-2,TRBV4-2,CASSQGRGGLDTGELFF
many,TRBJ2-7,TRBV6-5,CASRPGGAGYEQYF
many,TRBJ2-1,TRBV3-1,CASSPTSVSYNEQFF
many,TRBJ2-2,TRBV20-1,CSARLGTGELFF
many,TRBJ2-7,TRBV24-1,CATSPGTGLYEQYF
-,TRBJ2-7,TRBV29-1,CSVEAWGATSYEQYF
few,TRBJ2-7,TRBV18,CASSNQQGVSYEQYF
many,TRBJ1-6,TRBV6-1,CASRRDRDHYNSPLHF
many,TRBJ1-3,TRBV28,CASTHPPLGGNTIYF
many,TRBJ2-6,TRBV18,CASSPRQGATGANVLTF
many,TRBJ1-4,TRBV3-1,CASSQYGSGGTNEKLFF
many,TRBJ1-5,TRBV5-6,CASSKDRGATPQHF
-,TRBJ2-5,TRBV12-3/TRBV12-4,CASSFASGETQYF
few,TRBJ2-7,TRBV5-1,CASSQGDFPYEQYF
many,TRBJ2-7,TRBV11-2,CASNNRGADHEQYF
-,TRBJ2-2,TRBV11-3,CASSLDGTSGELFF
-,TRBJ2-5,TRBV7-2,CASSLVFGANRETQYF
many,TRBJ1-6,TRBV12-3/TRBV12-4,CASSSSASSYNSPLHF
few,TRBJ1-1,TRBV2,CASSQRQVNTEAFF
-,TRBJ2-1,TRBV27,CASNFASGNEQFF
-,TRBJ2-1,TRBV6-5,CASKTAAISYNEQFF
-,TRBJ1-2,TRBV3-1,CASSQDWTGYTF
many,TRBJ1-5,TRBV30,CAWRAGYSNQPQHF
-,TRBJ2-1,TRBV2,CASSERWLAGDEQFF